A single T cell receptor beta chain is shown here with its context. Its cognate antigen is unknown. The data derive from a study of Ad26.COV2.S vaccination and SARS-CoV-2 variants. As for the study in general: Of the COV1001 trial arms, the Ad26.COV2.S arm included the donor. Overall study findings and caveats: People given the vaccine had a wider spike-specific TCR breadth than placebo recipients did.

V was cut by 4 bases and J by 0 bases, with 6 bases left in between. Germline CDR1 ENHRY, CDR2 SYGVKD. This CDR3 region has 13 residues. Sequencing used immunoSEQ multiplex PCR; TCRdb keeps in-frame clones, though not all of them. The sample gives some 480,000 clones, around 85% of which show up once; around 13% is in the top ten. This sample's treatment: roughly 18 received Ad26.COV2.S at low or high dose, single or two shots; five or six received placebo; per-sample allocation not given. Samples were taken on day 63 after the first vaccine or placebo injection. Expression of Wuhan-strain SARS-CoV-2 spike came from the Ad26 vector that formed the vaccine.

This sequence originates from a person between 18 and 60 years old who received the Ad26.COV2.S COVID-19 vaccine or a placebo. The sample was peripheral blood, taken in a trial of Ad26.COV2.S vaccine versus placebo. The chain is built from TRBV10-3 and TRBJ1-1, with no clear D. Here the CDR3 DNA reads TGTGCCATCAGTGGGCAGATGAACACTGAAGCTTTCTTT. It specifies CAISGQMNTEAFF.